The 17 T cell receptor beta chains listed next were all sequenced from one sample in a study of regulatory T cells in long-lasting Graves disease. The time point is: newly diagnosed GD, antithyroid drugs for less than 3 months. RNA extracted from PBMCs served as the sequencing template. Through Arm-PCR of CDR3 regions and iRepertoire HTBI primers, TCR beta libraries were built. TCRdb independently ran MiXCR on the multiplex PCR reads; one entry per CDR3 protein. The sample consists of about 420,000 distinct CDR3 sequences, roughly 17% of them appearing once. These data also formed part of another study, on T cells in Graves' hyperthyroidism and ophthalmopathy.

The sequencing here drew on peripheral blood mononuclear cells (PBMCs), taken at new diagnosis, from a patient treated with antithyroid drugs. The receptors stem from a woman younger than 30 with Graves disease.

V and J are TRBV25-1 and TRBJ2-2; a weak D match, TRBD1 (5 bases). The CDR3 length is 15 residues. Trimming cost V 5 bases and J 0 bases, with 10 bases left between them. CDR1 and CDR2 from the germline V gene are MGHDK and SYGVNS. CDR3: CASSIRGANTGELFF. The CDR3, as DNA: TGTGCCAGCAGTATTAGGGGTGCGAACACCGGGGAGCTGTTTTTT.

The V gene is TRBV20-1, the J gene TRBJ2-1; 7 bases agree with TRBD2. The CDR3 length is 15 residues. Germline CDR1 DFQATT, CDR2 SNEGSKA (reference sequence). The ends lost 1 base at V and 5 bases at J; junction bases unmatched: 8. The CDR3: CSARVPSGRDNEQFF. The CDR3 region has the DNA TGCAGTGCTAGAGTTCCTAGCGGCAGGGACAATGAGCAGTTCTTC.

This clonotype was seen only a few times. The chain recombines TRBV20-1 with TRBJ2-1; TRBD2 matches 7 bases. This CDR3 has 13 amino acids. Trimming cost V 7 bases and J 1 base; bases outside gene matches: 4. The germline V gene encodes CDR1 DFQATT and CDR2 SNEGSKA (reference sequence). CDR3 DNA: TGCAGTGGCGCTAGCGGTTCCTACAATGAGCAGTTCTTC. Translating gives CSGASGSYNEQFF.

This clonotype has at least ten counts. J is TRBJ1-2 and V is TRBV30; D is unresolved. The CDR3 loop spans 12 amino acids. Germline lookup yields CDR1 GTSNPN and CDR2 SVGIG (reference sequence). V lost 0 bases, J lost 8 bases, and 10 bases lay in between. The CDR3 region has the DNA TGTGCCTGGAGTGTACGGGGAATCGGCTACACCTTC. Translating gives CAWSVRGIGYTF. The full variable domain, completed using reference TRBV30 and TRBJ1-2, is SQTIHQWPATLVQPVGSPLSLECTVEGTSNPNLYWYRQAAGRGLQLLFYSVGIGQISSEVPQNLSASRPQDRQFILSSKKLLLSDSGFYLCAWSVRGIGYTFGSGTRLTVV.

The rearrangement uses TRBV15 and TRBJ2-1, with unresolved D. V gave up 6 bases and J gave up 6 bases, with 12 bases separating them. The CDR3 runs to 13 residues. Germline V lookup: CDR1 LNHNV, CDR2 YYDKDF (reference sequence). This CDR3 reads CATSLGNFNEQFF. As DNA, the CDR3 is TGTGCCACCAGTCTAGGGAATTTCAATGAGCAGTTCTTC.

This clonotype has only a few counts. The chain employs TRBV13 and TRBJ1-4; 8 bases match TRBD1. From germline, CDR1 is PRHDT and CDR2 FYEKMQ (reference sequence). The J segment lost 5 bases and the V segment lost 4 bases, leaving 3 bases of the junction unmatched. CDR3 size: 14 residues. The CDR3 DNA follows: TGTGCCAGCAGCTCCGGACAGGGCAATGAAAAACTGTTTTTT. Translated: CASSSGQGNEKLFF.

This rearrangement joins TRBV6-1 to TRBJ1-3; D remains unclear. This CDR3 is built from 17 residues. Trimming removed 1 base from V and 2 bases from J, with 15 bases in between. Per germline, CDR1 MNHNS and CDR2 SASEGT. CDR3 residues: CASSEVSPSATGNTIYF. CDR3 sequence (DNA): TGTGCCAGCAGTGAAGTGTCCCCGTCAGCGACTGGAAACACCATATATTTT.

This clonotype was seen only a few times. Given a much more abundant clone one base away, this may be a read error. This chain connects TRBV27 to TRBJ1-2; a weak D match, TRBD1 (6 bases). Germline V gives CDR1 MNHEY, CDR2 SMNVEV (reference sequence). This CDR3 comprises 12 residues. CDR3 sequence: CASSLGQYGYAF. The DNA for the CDR3 is TGTGCCAGCAGTCTCGGACAGTATGGCTACGCCTTC.

This chain links TRBV7-9 with TRBJ2-1; tentatively, D is TRBD2 (5 bases). The length of the CDR3 is 11 residues. CDR1 and CDR2 from the germline V gene are SEHNR and FQNEAQ (reference sequence). Trimming cost V 6 bases and J 15 bases, with 15 bases left between them. The CDR3 reads CASRQAERWFF. The CDR3 coding sequence is TGTGCCAGCAGGCAGGCGGAGCGGTGGTTCTTC.

This clonotype was counted at least ten times. This rearrangement joins TRBV6-2 or TRBV6-3 to TRBJ2-1, with no clear D. Germline assignment: CDR1 MNHEY and CDR2 SVGEGT. The CDR3 covers 14 residues. Trimming took off 2 bases at V and 3 bases at J, with 8 bases between the two ends. CDR3 protein: CASSYRENYNEQFF. CDR3 DNA: TGTGCCAGCAGTTACCGAGAGAACTACAATGAGCAGTTCTTC.

About this clonotype: Since a much larger clone is just one base distant, this may be a read error. The chain is built from TRBV12-3 or TRBV12-4 and TRBJ2-5; 10 positions agree with TRBD1. The CDR3 totals 14 residues. In nucleotides, the CDR3 is TGTGCCAGCAGCGACAGGGGGCTAGGAGAGGCCCAGTACTTC. Encoded protein: CASSDRGLGEAQYF.

This clonotype was found many times. The junction and the germline gene differ at one end; a read error may be behind it. The chain uses TRBV6-2 or TRBV6-3 and TRBJ2-7, with a weak D call TRBD1 (5 bases). CDR1 and CDR2 from the germline V gene are MNHEY and SVGEGT. CDR3 length: 13 residues. The CDR3 bases are TGTGCCAGCAGTGACTCGACAGCTTACGAGCAGTACTTC. Residues: CASSDSTAYEQYF.

This clonotype showed up many times. The V call is TRBV27, the J call TRBJ1-1; TRBD1 might be the D (6 bases). The CDR3 sequence is 15 residues long. From germline, CDR1 is MNHEY and CDR2 SMNVEV (reference sequence). V lost 5 bases to trimming and J lost 1 base, with 14 bases between them. CDR3 DNA: TGTGCCAGCAGTCCCCACAGGGAAGCGAACACTGAAGCTTTCTTT. The encoded protein is CASSPHREANTEAFF.

In this sample, this clonotype turned up a few times. V is TRBV28 and J is TRBJ1-6, with a weak D call TRBD1 (6 bases). Germline CDR1 is MDHEN and CDR2 is SYDVKM. The V end was cut by 5 bases, the J end by 5 bases, with 13 bases between. The CDR3 covers 15 residues. The CDR3 coding sequence is TGTGCCAGCAGTACAGGGCCCCCAGATAATTCACCCCTCCACTTT. Translated, it gives CASSTGPPDNSPLHF.

The V call is TRBV5-1, the J call TRBJ2-5; unclear D gene. Trimming pared 0 bases from V and 5 bases from J, leaving 8 bases between. From germline, CDR1 is SGHRS and CDR2 YFSETQ. The CDR3 runs 13 residues. The CDR3 protein is CASSLGHRETQYF. The CDR3 bases are TGCGCCAGCAGCTTGGGGCATCGGGAGACCCAGTACTTC.

This clonotype turned up a few times. With a much larger clone just one base away, this may be a read error. The rearrangement links TRBV28 to TRBJ2-1; tentative D call: TRBD1 (7 bases). Germline V gives CDR1 MDHEN, CDR2 SYDVKM. The CDR3 consists of 16 residues. The CDR3 protein is CAGSPTTGEVINEQFF. CDR3 in DNA: TGTGCCGGCAGTCCTACTACAGGGGAGGTAATCAATGAGCAGTTCTTC.

With respect to this clonotype: A read error may be the cause here, since a much bigger clone is one base away. CDR3 in amino acids: CASSLVRHNEQYF. The DNA for the CDR3 is TGTGCCAGCAGCTTGGTGAGGCACAATGAGCAGTACTTC. This chain connects TRBV5-8 to TRBJ2-7; D not certain. Germline assignment: CDR1 SGHTS and CDR2 YDEGEE. The CDR3 sequence is 13 residues long. Trimming stripped 0 bases from V and 7 bases from J, with 11 bases between.